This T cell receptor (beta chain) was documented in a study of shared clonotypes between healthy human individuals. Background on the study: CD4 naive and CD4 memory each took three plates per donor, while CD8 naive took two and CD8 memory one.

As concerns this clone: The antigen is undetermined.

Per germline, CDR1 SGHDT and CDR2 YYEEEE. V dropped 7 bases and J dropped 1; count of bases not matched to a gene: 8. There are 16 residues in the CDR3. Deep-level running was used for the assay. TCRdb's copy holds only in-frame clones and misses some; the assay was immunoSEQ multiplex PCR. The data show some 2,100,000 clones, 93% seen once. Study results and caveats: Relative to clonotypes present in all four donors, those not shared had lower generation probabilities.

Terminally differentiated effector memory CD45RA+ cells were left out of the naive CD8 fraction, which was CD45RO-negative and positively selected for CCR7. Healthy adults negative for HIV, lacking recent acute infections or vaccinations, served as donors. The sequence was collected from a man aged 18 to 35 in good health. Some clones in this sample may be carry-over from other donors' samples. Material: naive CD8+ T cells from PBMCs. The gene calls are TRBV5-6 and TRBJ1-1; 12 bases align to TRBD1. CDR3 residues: CASGSGTGGGNTEAFF. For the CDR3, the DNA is TGTGCCAGCGGTTCAGGGACAGGGGGCGGGAACACTGAAGCTTTCTTT.